This T cell receptor beta chain appears in the sequencing data of a study of OX40 agonist ivuxolimab in advanced cancers. The table came from immunoSEQ multiplex PCR; TCRdb's copy has only in-frame clones and leaves some out. Of 77,000 or so clones in the sample, under 95% were seen once. Germline CDR1 reads LNHDA; CDR2 reads SQIVND (reference sequence). The V end was cut by 5 bases, the J end by 5 bases, with 18 bases between. There are 15 residues in the CDR3. This receptor was obtained from an adult with an advanced solid tumor such as melanoma, head and neck, liver or kidney cancer. This chain links TRBV19 with TRBJ1-2, with D tentatively TRBD1 (5 bases). This sample comprised CD4+ or CD8+ T cells sorted from blood, obtained in a trial of the OX40 agonist ivuxolimab. The CDR3 nucleotides read TGTGCCAGTAGTTTTCTGACAGATACCCTTTATGGCTACACCTTC. This codes for CASSFLTDTLYGYTF.